The clone carrying this T cell receptor (beta chain) was detected only a few times. This sample is part of a study of blood T cell repertoires in COVID-19. Study information: Collection of acute and convalescent COVID-19 samples took place in the United States, Italy and Spain. Nucleic acid was either cDNA or gDNA, and it came from T cells, B-cell-depleted T cells, or PBMCs.

Seattle patients were enrolled during active infection and followed longitudinally. This CDR3 spans 17 amino acids. Trimming left V 0 bases short and J 2 bases short, with 11 bases between. Germline CDR1 reads LGHNA; CDR2 reads YNFKEQ. As processed by the authors: The authors estimated nucleated cell counts from reference gene primer amplification. Sequencing used immunoSEQ multiplex PCR; TCRdb keeps in-frame clones, though not all of them. V and J calls and clone size follow that table, whereas D and trimming were derived from the DNA. The sample holds 84,000 or so clones, around 75% seen once. The TCR comes from a man in his 70s with COVID-19, enrolled during active disease. This chain uses TRBV4-2 with TRBJ2-6, with D possibly TRBD2 on 5 matching bases. Input material: peripheral blood. The CDR3 DNA sequence: TGTGCCAGCAGCCAAGAGATAGAGGGTACTGGGGCCAACGTCCTGACTTTC. This gives the protein CASSQEIEGTGANVLTF.